Described below is a single T cell receptor beta chain sequence and its context. In the study's own analysis: Scientists estimated how many nucleated cells there were by amplifying reference gene primers. Repertoires were generated with immunoSEQ multiplex PCR, while TCRdb's copy carries only in-frame clones and drops some. V, J and clone size derive from that table, while D and trimming were established from the DNA sequence. The table includes hundreds of thousands of clones, approximately 79% detected once. The data stem from a study of blood T cell repertoires in COVID-19. Whole-study context: Both acute and convalescent COVID-19 samples were obtained from the United States, Italy and Spain. PBMCs, B-cell-depleted T cells, or T cells provided the cDNA or gDNA that made up the material.

In germline, CDR1 is SGHDN, CDR2 FVKESK. V was clipped by 1 base and J by 6 bases; unmatched bases: 7. The CDR3 covers 15 residues. The sequencing input was peripheral blood. This clonotype was sampled from a woman between 35 and 50 years old with active or convalescent COVID-19. This sequence joins TRBV14 and TRBJ1-2; TRBD1 agrees at 8 bases. The CDR3 sequence is CASSQARTGKDGYTF. The CDR3 nucleotides read TGTGCCAGCAGCCAAGCCCGGACAGGGAAGGATGGCTACACCTTC. Full variable domain (rest looked up from reference TRBV14 and TRBJ1-2): EAGVTQFPSHSVIEKGQTVTLRCDPISGHDNLYWYRRVMGKEIKFLLHFVKESKQDESGMPNNRFLAERTGGTYSTLKVQPAELEDSGVYFCASSQARTGKDGYTFGSGTRLTVV.